This TCR beta chain was documented in a study of Ad26.COV2.S vaccination and SARS-CoV-2 variants. Study-level information: Ad26.COV2.S shots went into the muscle once or twice, 56 days apart. Regarding the study as a whole: People who got the vaccine or the placebo had similar non-spike TCR breadth. The TCR breadth and depth analyses may have understated or missed part of the total T cell responses.

Points on this clone: What it binds is not known.

This CDR3 has 13 residues. Germline assignment: CDR1 MGHRA and CDR2 YSYEKL. Trimming cost V 7 bases and J 3 bases, with 11 bases left between them. TCRdb's copy holds only in-frame clones and misses some; the assay was immunoSEQ multiplex PCR. The sample has fewer than 800,000 clones, around 89% seen once; the top ten hold approximately 1.5%. Regarding treatment: around 19 received Ad26.COV2.S at low or high dose, single or two shots; 5 received placebo; per-sample allocation not given. Day 63 following the first vaccine or placebo injection was when the samples were taken. This chain links TRBV4-1 with TRBJ2-3; D may be TRBD1 (5 bases). The source is a person aged 18-60 years who received the Ad26.COV2.S COVID-19 vaccine or a placebo. Material: peripheral blood, obtained in a trial of Ad26.COV2.S vaccine versus placebo. CDR3 residues: CASKGAETDTQYF. In DNA, the CDR3 is TGCGCCAGCAAAGGGGCAGAAACAGATACGCAGTATTTT.